The following is a TCR beta chain sequence with its context. Because the CDR3 is missing its conserved closing phenylalanine or tryptophan, this is likely a read error. Germline trimming cut 5 bases from V and 5 bases from J; bases unmatched to any gene: 8. Germline V gene data show CDR1 as SGHDT and CDR2 as YYEEEE. The CDR3 is 15 amino acids. These data belong to a study of CDR3 diversity in severe acne. Each CDR3 protein is one row after TCRdb ran MiXCR on the PCR reads. The data contain some 90,000 distinct CDR3 sequences, around 54% of them singletons. V usage is TRBV5-6 and J usage is TRBJ1-2; 11 bases agree with TRBD1. The sample taken for sequencing was blood. The origin of this receptor is a male donor with severe acne vulgaris. CDR3 protein: CASSPGQGAWYGYTL. As DNA, the CDR3 is TGTGCCAGCAGTCCTGGACAGGGGGCATGGTATGGCTACACCCTC.